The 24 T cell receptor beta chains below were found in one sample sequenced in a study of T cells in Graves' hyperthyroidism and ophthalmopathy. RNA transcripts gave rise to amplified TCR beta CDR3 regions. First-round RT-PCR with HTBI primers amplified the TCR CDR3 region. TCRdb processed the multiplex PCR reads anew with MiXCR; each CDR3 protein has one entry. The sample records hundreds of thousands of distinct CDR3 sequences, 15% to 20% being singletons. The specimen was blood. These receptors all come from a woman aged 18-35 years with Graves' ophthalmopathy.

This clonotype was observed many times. CDR3: CSATLLDRTPYNEQFF. In nucleotides, the CDR3 is TGCAGTGCTACTCTCCTGGACAGAACTCCCTACAATGAGCAGTTCTTC. This chain uses TRBV20-1 with TRBJ2-1; D possibly corresponds to TRBD1 (6 bases). The CDR3 runs to 16 residues. V was cut by 4 bases and J by 2 bases, with 18 bases left in between. CDR1 DFQATT and CDR2 SNEGSKA come from the germline V gene (reference sequence).

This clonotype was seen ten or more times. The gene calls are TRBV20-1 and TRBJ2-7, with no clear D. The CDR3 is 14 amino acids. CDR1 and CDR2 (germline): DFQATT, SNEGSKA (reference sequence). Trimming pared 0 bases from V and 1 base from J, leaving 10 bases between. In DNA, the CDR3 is TGCAGTGCTAGAGATCTCGAGACTTCCTACGAGCAGTACTTC. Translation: CSARDLETSYEQYF.

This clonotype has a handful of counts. The CDR3 DNA reads as TGCAGCGTTTTCCATCGGGCGCCTGAAGCTTTCTTT. It specifies CSVFHRAPEAFF. The chain combines TRBV29-1 with TRBJ1-1; no firm D call. Per germline, CDR1 SQVTM and CDR2 ANQGSEA. V lost 5 bases, J lost 6 bases, and 13 bases lay in between. The CDR3 loop spans 12 amino acids.

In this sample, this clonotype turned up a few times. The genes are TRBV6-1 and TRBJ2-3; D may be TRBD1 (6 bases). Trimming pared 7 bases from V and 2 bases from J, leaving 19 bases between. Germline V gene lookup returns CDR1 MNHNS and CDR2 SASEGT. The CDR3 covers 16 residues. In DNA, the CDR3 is TGTGCCAGCACTGCTGACAGGCCCTTTTCCACAGATACGCAGTATTTT. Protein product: CASTADRPFSTDTQYF.

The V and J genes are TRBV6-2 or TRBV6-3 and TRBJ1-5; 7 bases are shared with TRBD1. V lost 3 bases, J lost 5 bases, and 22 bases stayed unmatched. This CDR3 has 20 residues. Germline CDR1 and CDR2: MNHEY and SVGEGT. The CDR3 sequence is CASSYDYSKIGGQEYQPQHF. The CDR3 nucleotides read TGTGCCAGCAGTTATGACTACTCAAAGATAGGAGGACAGGAGTATCAGCCCCAGCATTTT.

CDR3 DNA sequence: TGTGCCAGCAGCCCCCTGACTAGCGGGTTCCCGGGCCAGTACTTC. Protein sequence: CASSPLTSGFPGQYF. V gene TRBV3-1 combines with J gene TRBJ2-5, with 10 bases identical to TRBD2. Germline CDR1 reads LGHDT; CDR2 reads YNNKEL (reference sequence). Trimming at V came to 4 bases and at J to 10 bases, leaving 12 bases not matched to a gene. The CDR3 loop spans 15 amino acids.

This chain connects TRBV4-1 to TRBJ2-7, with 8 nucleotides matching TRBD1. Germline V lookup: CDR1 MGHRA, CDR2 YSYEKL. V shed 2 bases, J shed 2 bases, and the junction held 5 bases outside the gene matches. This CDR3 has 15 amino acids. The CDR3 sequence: CASSQSGTGAYEQYF. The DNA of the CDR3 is TGCGCCAGCAGCCAATCCGGGACAGGTGCCTACGAGCAGTACTTC.

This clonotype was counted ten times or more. CDR3 region: CASIEGAAGGYTF. The CDR3 DNA is TGTGCCAGCATCGAAGGGGCGGCGGGTGGCTACACCTTC. V usage is TRBV2 and J usage is TRBJ1-2, with D maybe TRBD1 (5 bases). CDR3 length equals 13 residues. Trimming cost V 7 bases and J 7 bases, with 16 bases left between them. Germline lookup yields CDR1 SNHLY and CDR2 FYNNEI.

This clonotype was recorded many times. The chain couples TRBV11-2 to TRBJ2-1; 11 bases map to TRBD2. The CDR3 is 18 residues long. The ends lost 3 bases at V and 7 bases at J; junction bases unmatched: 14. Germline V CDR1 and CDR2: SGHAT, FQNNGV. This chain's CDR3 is CASSFQPRTSGRVNEQFF. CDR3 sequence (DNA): TGTGCCAGCAGCTTCCAACCAAGAACTAGCGGGAGAGTTAATGAGCAGTTCTTC.

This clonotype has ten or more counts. The CDR3 DNA is TGCAGTGCTAGGCCCAGGGACTATGGCTACACCTTC. Its protein is CSARPRDYGYTF. The chain couples TRBV20-1 to TRBJ1-2, with a possible D match to TRBD1 (5 bases). CDR1 and CDR2 (germline): DFQATT, SNEGSKA (reference sequence). Deletions cut 3 bases from V and 3 bases from J, with 8 bases between. The CDR3 loop spans 12 amino acids.

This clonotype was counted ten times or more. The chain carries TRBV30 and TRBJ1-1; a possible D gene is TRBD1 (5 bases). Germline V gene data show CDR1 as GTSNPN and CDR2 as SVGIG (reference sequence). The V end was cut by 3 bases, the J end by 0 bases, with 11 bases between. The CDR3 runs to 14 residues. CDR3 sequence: CAWSVGTVNTEAFF. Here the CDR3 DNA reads TGTGCCTGGAGCGTCGGGACGGTGAACACTGAAGCTTTCTTT.

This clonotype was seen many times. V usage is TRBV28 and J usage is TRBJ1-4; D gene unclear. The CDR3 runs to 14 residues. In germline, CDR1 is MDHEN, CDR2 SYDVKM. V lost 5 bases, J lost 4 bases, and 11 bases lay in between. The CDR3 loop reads CASSRTADNEKLFF. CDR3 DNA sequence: TGTGCCAGCAGTCGGACGGCTGATAATGAAAAACTGTTTTTT.

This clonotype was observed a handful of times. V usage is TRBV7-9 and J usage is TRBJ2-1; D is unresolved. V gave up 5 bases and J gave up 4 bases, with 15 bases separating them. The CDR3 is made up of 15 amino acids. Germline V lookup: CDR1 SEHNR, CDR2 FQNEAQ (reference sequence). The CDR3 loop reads CASSPRTGLYNEQFF. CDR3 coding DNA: TGTGCCAGCAGCCCTAGAACGGGCCTTTACAATGAGCAGTTCTTC.

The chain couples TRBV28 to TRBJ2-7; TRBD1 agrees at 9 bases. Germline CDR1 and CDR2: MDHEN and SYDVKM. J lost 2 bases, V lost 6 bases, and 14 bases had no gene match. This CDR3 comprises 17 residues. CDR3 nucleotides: TGTGCCAGCAGGGCCGGGACAGGGAACCACTTAACCTACGAGCAGTACTTC. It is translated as CASRAGTGNHLTYEQYF. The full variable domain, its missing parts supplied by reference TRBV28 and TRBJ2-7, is DVKVTQSSRYLVKRTGEKVFLECVQDMDHENMFWYRQDPGLGLRLIYFSYDVKMKEKGDIPEGYSVSREKKERFSLILESASTNQTSMYLCASRAGTGNHLTYEQYFGPGTRLTVT.

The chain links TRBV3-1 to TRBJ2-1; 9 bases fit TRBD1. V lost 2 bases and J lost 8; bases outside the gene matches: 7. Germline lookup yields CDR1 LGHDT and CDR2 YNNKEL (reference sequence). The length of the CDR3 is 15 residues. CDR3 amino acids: CASSQIGTGWDEQFF. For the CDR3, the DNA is TGTGCCAGCAGCCAAATCGGGACAGGGTGGGATGAGCAGTTCTTC.

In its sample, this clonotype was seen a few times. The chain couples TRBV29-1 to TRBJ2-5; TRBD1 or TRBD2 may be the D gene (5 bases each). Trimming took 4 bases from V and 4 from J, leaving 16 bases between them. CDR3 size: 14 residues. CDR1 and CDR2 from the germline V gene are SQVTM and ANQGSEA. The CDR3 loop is CSVAGTDGLETQYF. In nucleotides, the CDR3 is TGCAGCGTTGCCGGGACGGACGGCTTAGAGACCCAGTACTTC.

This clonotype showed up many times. The CDR3 spells CASSIGTGLNYGYTF. CDR3 sequence (DNA): TGTGCCAGCAGTATCGGGACAGGCCTTAACTATGGCTACACCTTC. This chain uses TRBV27 with TRBJ1-2, with 8 bases that match TRBD1. CDR3 length equals 15 residues. The trim removed 5 bases at V and 1 base at J, leaving 6 bases unmatched. Germline V gene sequence: CDR1 MNHEY, CDR2 SMNVEV (reference sequence).

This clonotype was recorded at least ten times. The CDR3 reads CSAHPGLAKDEQFF. The CDR3 bases are TGCAGTGCCCACCCGGGACTAGCGAAGGATGAGCAGTTCTTC. This sequence joins TRBV20-1 and TRBJ2-1; 10 bases agree with TRBD2. Germline values: CDR1 DFQATT, CDR2 SNEGSKA (reference sequence). CDR3 length: 14 amino acids. Losses at the gene ends were 6 bases for V and 8 bases for J; bases not matched to a gene: 10.

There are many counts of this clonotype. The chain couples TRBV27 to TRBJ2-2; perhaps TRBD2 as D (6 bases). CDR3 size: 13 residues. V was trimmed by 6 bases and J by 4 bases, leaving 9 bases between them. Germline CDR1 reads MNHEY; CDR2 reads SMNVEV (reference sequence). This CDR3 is CASSGSGTGELFF. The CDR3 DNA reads TGTGCCAGCAGCGGGAGCGGCACCGGGGAGCTGTTTTTT.

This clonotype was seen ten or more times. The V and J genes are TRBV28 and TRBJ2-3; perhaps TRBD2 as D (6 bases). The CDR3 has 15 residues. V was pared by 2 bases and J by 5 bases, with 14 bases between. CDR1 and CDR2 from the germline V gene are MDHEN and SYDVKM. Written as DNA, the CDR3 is TGTGCCAGCAGTTTACTGGGAGCCGGGGGAGATACGCAGTATTTT. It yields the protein CASSLLGAGGDTQYF.

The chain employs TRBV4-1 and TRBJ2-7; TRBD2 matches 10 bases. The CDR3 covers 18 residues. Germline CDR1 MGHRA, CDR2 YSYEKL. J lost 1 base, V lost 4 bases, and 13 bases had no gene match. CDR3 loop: CASSLAGGGGATSYEQYF. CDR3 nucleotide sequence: TGCGCCAGCAGCCTAGCGGGGGGAGGCGGGGCGACTTCCTACGAGCAGTACTTC.

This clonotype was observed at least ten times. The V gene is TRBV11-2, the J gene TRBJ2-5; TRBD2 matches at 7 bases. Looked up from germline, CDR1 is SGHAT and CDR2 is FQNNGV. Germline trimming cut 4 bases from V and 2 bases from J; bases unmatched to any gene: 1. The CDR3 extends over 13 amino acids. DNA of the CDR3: TGTGCCAGCAGCTGGGAGGGACAAGAGACCCAGTACTTC. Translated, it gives CASSWEGQETQYF.

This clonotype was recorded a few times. The CDR3 loop is CASSQDSTLGAFF. CDR3 bases: TGCGCCAGCAGCCAAGACTCAACTTTGGGAGCTTTCTTT. This chain links TRBV4-3 with TRBJ1-1; D is unclear. CDR1 and CDR2 from the germline V gene are LGHNA and YSLEER. CDR3 size: 13 residues. Trimming stripped 0 bases from V and 10 bases from J, with 12 bases between.

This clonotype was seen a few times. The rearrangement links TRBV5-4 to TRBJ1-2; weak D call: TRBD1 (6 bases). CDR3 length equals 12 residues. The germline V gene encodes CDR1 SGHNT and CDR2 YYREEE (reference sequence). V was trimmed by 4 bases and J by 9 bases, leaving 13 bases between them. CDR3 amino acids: CASSADTGRYTF. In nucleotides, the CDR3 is TGTGCCAGCAGCGCCGATACAGGGCGCTACACCTTC.